This passage covers 3 T cell receptor beta chains from one sample sequenced in a study of blood T cell repertoires in COVID-19. The data were produced by immunoSEQ multiplex PCR, yet TCRdb's version contains in-frame clones alone and is incomplete. The table has 120,000 to 150,000 clones, 85% seen once. Sequencing was done on a sample of peripheral blood. The receptors shown here come from a middle-aged man with acute or convalescent COVID-19.

V and J are TRBV19 and TRBJ2-3; D not certain. Trimming stripped 5 bases from V and 0 bases from J, with 9 bases between. Per the germline V gene, CDR1 is LNHDA and CDR2 is SQIVND (reference sequence). The CDR3 covers 14 residues. CDR3 DNA: TGTGCCAGTAGTCCGACATCTAGCACAGATACGCAGTATTTT. It yields the protein CASSPTSSTDTQYF.

The rearrangement links TRBV3-1 (or the pseudogene TRBV3-2) to TRBJ2-7; 9 bases line up with TRBD2. The germline V gene has CDR1 LGHDT and CDR2 YNNKEL (reference sequence). J gave up 8 bases and V 0 bases, and 11 bases lay outside the gene matches. The CDR3 runs 16 residues. The CDR3: CASSQDLASGAEKQYF. CDR3 sequence (DNA): TGTGCCAGCAGCCAAGATCTTGCTAGCGGGGCGGAAAAGCAGTACTTC.

The gene calls are TRBV7-2 and TRBJ2-1; 8 bases are shared with TRBD2. This CDR3 has 18 amino acids. The V gene end was trimmed by 0 bases and the J gene end by 3 bases; junction bases not matched to a gene: 10. Germline CDR1 and CDR2: SGHTA and FQGNSA. CDR3 protein: CASSLAGGASGIYNEQFF. In DNA form, the CDR3 reads TGTGCCAGCAGCTTAGCCGGGGGGGCTAGCGGCATCTACAATGAGCAGTTCTTC.